What follows are 17 T cell receptor beta chains derived from one specimen sequenced in a study of T cells in tuberculosis. The protocol was immunoSEQ multiplex PCR, while the TCRdb copy is restricted to in-frame clones and leaves out a portion. The data show 20,000 to 25,000 clones, roughly nine tenths seen once. Sample: PBMCs. The receptors originated from a donor aged 10-29 years with latent tuberculosis or without tuberculosis infection. Some clones in this sample may be carry-over from other donors' samples.

The V and J genes are TRBV5-1 and TRBJ1-2; 8 bases map to TRBD1. The germline gives CDR1 SGHRS, CDR2 YFSETQ. V lost 5 bases, J lost 8 bases, and 8 bases stayed unmatched. This CDR3 spans 13 amino acids. CDR3 amino acids: CASSHDRGRGYTF. In nucleotides, the CDR3 is TGCGCCAGCAGTCACGACAGGGGAAGGGGCTACACCTTC.

The chain couples TRBV2 to TRBJ2-1; D perhaps matches TRBD1 (6 bases). Germline CDR1 is SNHLY and CDR2 is FYNNEI. Trimming stripped 4 bases from V and 2 bases from J, with 12 bases between. The CDR3 runs to 15 residues. The CDR3 bases are TGTGCCAGCAGTGCTTTTACAGGGACCTACAATGAGCAGTTCTTC. Translated: CASSAFTGTYNEQFF.

The genes are TRBV27 and TRBJ1-5, with 7 bases identical to TRBD1. The V gene's germline CDR1 is MNHEY and CDR2 SMNVEV (reference sequence). This CDR3 has 14 amino acids. Trimming took 6 bases from V and 2 from J; bases not matched to a gene: 4. DNA of the CDR3: TGTGCCAGCAGCATAGGACAGGGCAATCAGCCCCAGCATTTT. It is translated as CASSIGQGNQPQHF.

This clone is labeled medium-sized. This sequence joins TRBV10-3 and TRBJ1-6, with no clear D. This CDR3 spans 15 amino acids. The V end lost 2 bases, the J end lost 0 bases, and 5 bases lay between the germline ends. Germline-derived CDR1 and CDR2 are ENHRY and SYGVKD. DNA for the CDR3: TGTGCCATCAGTGAGGAGGGCTCCTATAATTCACCCCTCCACTTT. Residues: CAISEEGSYNSPLHF.

The chain is built from TRBV28 and TRBJ2-3; TRBD1 aligns across 8 bases. The CDR3 is 17 residues long. The V segment lost 2 bases and the J segment 2 bases; nucleotides outside the gene matches: 9. From germline, CDR1 is MDHEN and CDR2 SYDVKM. CDR3 protein: CASSLRKDRAYTDTQYF. In DNA, the CDR3 is TGTGCCAGCAGTTTAAGGAAGGACAGGGCCTACACAGATACGCAGTATTTT.

The chain employs TRBV4-3 and TRBJ2-1; 8 bases are shared with TRBD2. Germline lookup yields CDR1 LGHNA and CDR2 YSLEER. V lost 0 bases and J lost 8; bases outside the gene matches: 9. The CDR3 totals 16 residues. The chain's CDR3 is CASSQEGTSRDDEQFF. CDR3 nucleotide sequence: TGCGCCAGCAGCCAAGAGGGGACTAGTCGTGACGATGAGCAGTTCTTC.

This sequence joins TRBV5-6 and TRBJ1-1; TRBD1 might be the D (5 bases). Per the germline V gene, CDR1 is SGHDT and CDR2 is YYEEEE. The CDR3 has 15 amino acids. With 4 bases removed from V and 0 bases from J, the gap between germline ends came to 13 bases. CDR3 bases: TGTGCCAGCAGCCCCCGCGGGGGGGTGAACACTGAAGCTTTCTTT. Translating it yields CASSPRGGVNTEAFF.

The V and J genes are TRBV27 and TRBJ1-2, with TRBD1 matching over 11 bases. The CDR3 consists of 14 residues. After removal of 2 bases from V and 4 bases from J, the junction contained 0 bases not matched to a gene. The germline V gene has CDR1 MNHEY and CDR2 SMNVEV (reference sequence). DNA of the CDR3: TGTGCCAGCAGTTTAGGGACAGGGGGCTATGGCTACACCTTC. This sequence encodes CASSLGTGGYGYTF.

The chain recombines TRBV7-6 with TRBJ2-7; D perhaps matches TRBD2 (6 bases). The germline V gene has CDR1 SGHVS and CDR2 FNYEAQ. This CDR3 has 17 residues. Trimming left V 1 base short and J 2 bases short, with 18 bases between. The CDR3 loop is CASSLGTSGTAPYEQYF. In DNA, the CDR3 is TGTGCCAGCAGCTTAGGAACCTCCGGGACTGCCCCCTACGAGCAGTACTTC.

This sequence joins TRBV11-2 and TRBJ1-2; the D gene is possibly TRBD1 (5 bases). CDR1 and CDR2 from the germline V gene are SGHAT and FQNNGV. Trimming cost V 2 bases and J 8 bases, with 18 bases left between them. The CDR3 loop spans 15 amino acids. CDR3: CASSLLKGRVGGYTF. CDR3 coding DNA: TGTGCCAGCAGCTTACTTAAGGGGCGCGTAGGAGGCTACACCTTC.

The rearrangement uses TRBV19 and TRBJ2-2, with 7 bases lining up with TRBD2. The V gene's germline CDR1 is LNHDA and CDR2 SQIVND (reference sequence). The V gene end was trimmed by 1 base and the J gene end by 5 bases; junction bases not matched to a gene: 1. The CDR3 runs to 14 residues. CDR3 sequence (DNA): TGTGCCAGTAGTATAGCGGGAGGAACCGGGGAGCTGTTTTTT. Translated: CASSIAGGTGELFF.

This clone was seen just once. The chain uses TRBV5-6 and TRBJ1-1; maybe TRBD1 (5 bases). The CDR3 is 13 amino acids. Per the germline V gene, CDR1 is SGHDT and CDR2 is YYEEEE. V was trimmed by 4 bases and J by 1 base, leaving 8 bases between them. The CDR3 loop reads CASSRGRNTEAFF. The CDR3 DNA reads TGTGCCAGCAGCCGGGGGAGGAACACTGAAGCTTTCTTT.

This sequence joins TRBV7-3 and TRBJ2-1; D ambiguous. The CDR3 is made up of 15 amino acids. The V end lost 4 bases, the J end lost 2 bases, and 12 bases lay between the germline ends. Per the germline V gene, CDR1 is SGHTA and CDR2 is FQGTGA. For the CDR3, the DNA is TGTGCCAGCAGCTCCCAGACTGCCGCCTACAATGAGCAGTTCTTC. Encoded protein: CASSSQTAAYNEQFF.

J is TRBJ2-5 and V is TRBV11-2; a weak D match, TRBD2 (6 bases). The CDR3 loop spans 14 amino acids. Germline V gene sequence: CDR1 SGHAT, CDR2 FQNNGV. V was shortened by 8 bases and J by 1 base, with 14 bases between the two germline ends. CDR3 DNA sequence: TGTGCCAGCGGATACGGGAGCGTCCAAGAGACCCAGTACTTC. Protein product: CASGYGSVQETQYF.

The chain employs TRBV5-6 and TRBJ2-4; D not resolved. Per germline, CDR1 SGHDT and CDR2 YYEEEE. The ends were cut back, 4 bases at V and 9 bases at J, with 14 bases in the middle. This CDR3 contains 13 residues. The CDR3 coding sequence is TGTGCCAGCAGCCGCCTTAATGGCGGCATTCAGTACTTC. Translating it yields CASSRLNGGIQYF.

V usage is TRBV12-5 and J usage is TRBJ2-5, with TRBD2 matching 7 bases. CDR1 is LGHNT, CDR2 FRNRAP, per germline. V trimming: 6 bases; J trimming: 2 bases; junction bases outside the gene matches: 27. The CDR3 spans 21 residues. In nucleotides, the CDR3 is TGTGCTAGTGGCCGAGCCTGGACTAGTCCTCTCTTGGTACCAGTTCAAGAGACCCAGTACTTC. Protein sequence: CASGRAWTSPLLVPVQETQYF.

J is TRBJ1-4 and V is TRBV7-3; D remains unclear. Germline V gene lookup returns CDR1 SGHTA and CDR2 FQGTGA. V lost 5 bases, J lost 0 bases, and 16 bases lay in between. The CDR3 consists of 17 residues. In DNA, the CDR3 is TGTGCCAGCAGCCTAAACAGTGTCTCTGCAACTAATGAAAAACTGTTTTTT. This gives the protein CASSLNSVSATNEKLFF.